This TCR beta chain was obtained from a study of blood T cell repertoires in COVID-19. This table comes from immunoSEQ multiplex PCR, and its TCRdb copy is limited to in-frame clones, with some not included. The sample consists of tens of thousands of clones, more than 75% of them appearing once. The CDR3 is 16 amino acids. V lost 0 bases, J lost 7 bases, and 15 bases lay in between. CDR1 LGHNA and CDR2 YNFKEQ come from the germline V gene. The rearrangement links TRBV4-2 to TRBJ1-4; the D gene is possibly TRBD1 (5 bases). This sequence originates from a man in his 70s with active or convalescent COVID-19. The sequenced sample consisted of peripheral blood. CDR3 region: CASSQEGRGRGEKLFF. CDR3 sequence (DNA): TGTGCCAGCAGCCAAGAGGGGCGGGGGAGAGGTGAAAAACTGTTTTTT.